This T cell receptor (beta chain) came from a study of T-cell reconstitution after alpha-beta-depleted transplantation in children. For TCRbeta, the library was prepared with unique molecular identifiers. A single record per CDR3 protein comes from TCRdb applying MiXCR to the PCR reads. The table includes around 580,000 distinct CDR3 sequences, 20% to 25% detected once. In this sample, this clonotype turned up many times. No antigen is known for it. The CDR3 sequence is 14 residues long. Germline assignment: CDR1 SQVTM and CDR2 ANQGSEA. V dropped 4 bases and J dropped 3 bases, with 13 bases sitting between them. Study-level points and caveats: Reportedly, only several hundred clones from non-depleted graft cells drove alpha-beta T-cell counts at about two months. It was newly produced T cells that mostly accounted for T-cell counts and diversity one year after transplant. Surviving recipient cells, namely T cells and thymic progenitors, were the source of high day-60 TCRbeta diversity in some patients.

V is TRBV29-1 and J is TRBJ2-1; no definite D call. Sequencing was performed on PBMCs, mostly from graft donor cells, taken 360 days after TCRalphabeta/CD19-depleted stem cell transplant. This TCR was sampled from a boy in the first two years of life who had a stem cell transplant for acute myeloid leukemia, so the T cells may come from the graft donor. The CDR3: CSVAGRRFYNEQFF. For the CDR3, the DNA is TGCAGCGTTGCTGGCCGAAGGTTCTACAATGAGCAGTTCTTC.